This TCR beta chain was sequenced during a study of blood T cell repertoires in COVID-19. Germline V CDR1 and CDR2: SGHDN, FVKESK. V was trimmed by 0 bases and J by 0 bases, leaving 6 bases between them. The CDR3 is 15 amino acids. Assay used: immunoSEQ multiplex PCR; TCRdb lists only in-frame clones, some missing. In the table there are fewer than 250,000 clones, approximately 82% of which are singletons. The clonotype was recovered from a woman of 80 years or more with acute or convalescent COVID-19. Sequenced sample: peripheral blood. The chain links TRBV14 to TRBJ1-3; D call uncertain. The CDR3 nucleotides are TGTGCCAGCAGCCAAGATTTCCGCTCTGGAAACACCATATATTTT. Amino acid sequence: CASSQDFRSGNTIYF.